Shown below are 10 T cell receptor beta chains from a single sample sequenced in a study of long-term antiretroviral therapy in people with HIV. A v3.0 immunoSEQ assay was performed at survey level. Sequencing used immunoSEQ multiplex PCR; TCRdb keeps in-frame clones, though not all of them. The data contain tens of thousands of clones, about 86% of them singletons. This material consisted of unsorted PBMCs, taken 0.7 years before starting antiretroviral therapy. These receptors all stem from a man aged 25-40 years with HIV.

V and J are TRBV7-3 and TRBJ1-1, with a possible D match to TRBD1 (5 bases). Germline loops: CDR1 SGHTA, CDR2 FQGTGA. This CDR3 spans 13 amino acids. Trimming left V 5 bases short and J 10 bases short, with 17 bases between. The CDR3 here is CASSPSRQHGAFF. DNA for the CDR3: TGTGCCAGCAGCCCGAGCCGACAGCACGGAGCTTTCTTT.

The chain recombines TRBV7-2 with TRBJ2-1; 11 bases line up with TRBD1. V lost 5 bases, J lost 6 bases, and 6 bases stayed unmatched. The CDR3 contains 15 residues. CDR1 and CDR2 from the germline V gene are SGHTA and FQGNSA. In DNA, the CDR3 is TGTGCCAGCAGCCCCCGGGACAGGGGGAGCAATGAGCAGTTCTTC. Translating gives CASSPRDRGSNEQFF.

The chain joins TRBV19 to TRBJ1-2, with 7 positions matching TRBD1. Germline V gene data show CDR1 as LNHDA and CDR2 as SQIVND (reference sequence). With 4 bases clipped from V and 5 bases from J, the junction kept 13 bases outside the gene matches. This CDR3 is built from 16 residues. The CDR3 reads CASSTGTGESEYGYTF. CDR3 sequence (DNA): TGTGCCAGTAGTACCGGAACAGGGGAATCGGAGTATGGCTACACCTTC.

Only one count was recorded for this clone. The chain couples TRBV6-5 to TRBJ2-5; D may be TRBD2 (5 bases). V lost 6 bases and J lost 5, with 7 bases in between. From germline, CDR1 is MNHEY and CDR2 SVGAGI. CDR3 length: 11 amino acids. CDR3 sequence (DNA): TGTGCCAGCAGGGCGGGCGAGACCCAGTACTTC. Translating gives CASRAGETQYF.

This chain links TRBV5-4 with TRBJ1-6, with D maybe TRBD1 (6 bases). CDR1 is SGHNT, CDR2 YYREEE, per germline (reference sequence). The CDR3 extends over 18 amino acids. V was clipped by 0 bases and J by 7 bases, with 20 bases between them. The CDR3 nucleotides are TGTGCCAGCAGCTTGGGGGGGCTTGCGACTGGATTGAATTCACCCCTCCACTTT. It encodes CASSLGGLATGLNSPLHF.

The table lists this clone with a count of one. This chain uses TRBV6-1 with TRBJ1-1; the D is unclear. Trimming cost V 10 bases and J 1 base, with 10 bases left between them. From germline, CDR1 is MNHNS and CDR2 SASEGT. CDR3 length equals 12 residues. The CDR3 DNA reads TGTGCCATACAACGGGGGAACACTGAAGCTTTCTTT. This encodes CAIQRGNTEAFF.

The chain uses TRBV6-6 and TRBJ2-7; D call uncertain. Between the trimmed V and J ends, which lost 2 bases and 3 bases, there was a span of 5 bases. This CDR3 comprises 12 residues. Germline V gene data show CDR1 as MNHNY and CDR2 as SVGAGI (reference sequence). The CDR3 spells CASSYGFYEQYF. The DNA of the CDR3 is TGTGCCAGCAGTTACGGGTTCTACGAGCAGTACTTC.

The CDR3 here is CASSQEGTGASVGTDTQYF. The CDR3 bases are TGCGCCAGCAGCCAAGAAGGGACAGGGGCGAGTGTTGGCACAGATACGCAGTATTTT. The chain links TRBV4-1 to TRBJ2-3, with 10 nucleotides matching TRBD1. Germline CDR1 reads MGHRA; CDR2 reads YSYEKL. This CDR3 is built from 19 residues. V dropped 0 bases and J dropped 1; count of bases not matched to a gene: 10.

This clone showed up just a few times. The chain employs TRBV7-2 and TRBJ2-7, with D possibly matching TRBD1 (8 bases). V lost 5 bases and J lost 4, with 18 bases in between. This CDR3 region has 15 residues. The germline gives CDR1 SGHTA, CDR2 FQGNSA. CDR3 sequence reads: CASSRTGGGVYEQYF. The CDR3 coding sequence is TGTGCCAGCAGCCGCACAGGGGGAGGGGTATACGAGCAGTACTTC. Drawing the rest from reference TRBV7-2 and TRBJ2-7, the complete variable domain is GAGVSQSPSNKVTEKGKDVELRCDPISGHTALYWYRQSLGQGLEFLIYFQGNSAPDKSGLPSDRFSAERTGGSVSTLTIQRTQQEDSAVYLCASSRTGGGVYEQYFGPGTRLTVT.

The chain combines TRBV10-3 with TRBJ2-1, with TRBD1 matching 9 bases. The trim removed 10 bases at V and 7 bases at J, leaving 5 bases unmatched. The CDR3 consists of 12 residues. Germline V CDR1 and CDR2: ENHRY, SYGVKD. CDR3 in DNA: TGTGCCACCCGGACAGGGGAGAATGAGCAGTTCTTC. Residues: CATRTGENEQFF.